These T cell receptor beta chains were read from a single sample in a study of T cell responses to AZD1222 COVID-19 vaccine. TCRdb's table, derived via immunoSEQ multiplex PCR, lists solely in-frame clones and lacks some. The data show about 90,000 clones, 90% to 95% seen once. The source material was peripheral blood, sampled on day 0 of MenACWY control vaccination. All receptors come from an adult in good health. Both conserved end residues are part of each CDR3. The order of the fields is J gene, V gene, clone size, D gene, CDR3 protein, CDR3 DNA. A D gene is named only where the DNA matches it firmly. Not every row has a clone size; where given, it reads once, few, many or a size class.

j_gene: TRBJ2-1
v_gene: TRBV29-1
abundance: -
d_gene: -
CDR3aa: CSAVRGTASSYNEQFF
CDR3nt: TGCAGCGCCGTCCGCGGGACTGCAAGCTCCTACAATGAGCAGTTCTTC

j_gene: TRBJ1-6
v_gene: TRBV24-1
abundance: -
d_gene: -
CDR3aa: CATSGVWEYNSPLHF
CDR3nt: TGTGCCACCAGTGGGGTTTGGGAGTATAATTCACCCCTCCACTTT

j_gene: TRBJ2-3
v_gene: TRBV29-1
abundance: -
d_gene: TRBD2
CDR3aa: CSVEERPSGRGDTQYF
CDR3nt: TGCAGCGTTGAAGAACGCCCTAGCGGGAGGGGAGATACGCAGTATTTT

j_gene: TRBJ2-2
v_gene: TRBV11-1
abundance: -
d_gene: -
CDR3aa: CATRRGGTANTGELFF
CDR3nt: TGTGCCACCAGGCGTGGTGGAACAGCGAACACCGGGGAGCTGTTTTTT

j_gene: TRBJ1-2
v_gene: TRBV19
abundance: -
d_gene: TRBD1
CDR3aa: CASSIVGDRVRSSDGYTF
CDR3nt: TGTGCCAGTAGTATAGTAGGAGACAGGGTGAGGTCAAGTGATGGCTACACCTTC

j_gene: TRBJ1-3
v_gene: TRBV5-1
abundance: -
d_gene: -
CDR3aa: CASSLDGLGQLNTIYF
CDR3nt: TGCGCCAGCAGCTTGGACGGCCTAGGACAGCTAAACACCATATATTTT

j_gene: TRBJ2-7
v_gene: TRBV19
abundance: -
d_gene: TRBD1
CDR3aa: CASSRGTGAREQYF
CDR3nt: TGTGCCAGTAGCCGGGGGACAGGGGCTAGAGAGCAGTACTTC

j_gene: TRBJ1-5
v_gene: TRBV6-2/TRBV6-3
abundance: once
d_gene: -
CDR3aa: CATSRRGNQPQHF
CDR3nt: TGTGCCACCAGTAGGAGGGGTAATCAGCCCCAGCATTTT

j_gene: TRBJ2-1
v_gene: TRBV21-1
abundance: -
d_gene: -
CDR3aa: CASSPRPRGESYNEQFF
CDR3nt: TGTGCCAGCAGCCCCCGCCCGAGGGGAGAGTCCTACAATGAGCAGTTCTTC

j_gene: TRBJ1-1
v_gene: TRBV23-1
abundance: -
d_gene: TRBD1
CDR3aa: CASSQTLGGMNTEAFF
CDR3nt: TGCGCCAGCAGTCAAACCCTAGGGGGCATGAACACTGAAGCTTTCTTT